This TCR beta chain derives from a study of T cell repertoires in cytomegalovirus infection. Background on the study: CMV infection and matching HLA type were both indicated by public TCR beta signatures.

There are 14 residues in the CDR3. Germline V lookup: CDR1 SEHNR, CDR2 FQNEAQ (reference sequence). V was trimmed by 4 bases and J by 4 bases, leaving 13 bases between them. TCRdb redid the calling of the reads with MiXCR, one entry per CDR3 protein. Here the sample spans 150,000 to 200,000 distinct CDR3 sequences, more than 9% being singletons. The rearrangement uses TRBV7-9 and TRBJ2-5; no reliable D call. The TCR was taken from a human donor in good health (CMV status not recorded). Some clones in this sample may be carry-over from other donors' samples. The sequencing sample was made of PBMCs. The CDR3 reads CASSSGRPLETQYF. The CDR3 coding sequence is TGTGCCAGCAGCTCCGGCCGCCCCCTAGAGACCCAGTACTTC.